This T cell receptor (beta chain) was profiled in a study of lymphopenia after photon versus proton radiotherapy. Notes on the study in general: Oligoclonal CD8+ Temra expansion after nadir drove photon patients' diversity drop.

Produced via immunoSEQ multiplex PCR; TCRdb's table is partial and in-frame only. The table shows tens of thousands of clones, with approximately 80% occurring only once. CDR3 length: 14 amino acids. Trimming pared 3 bases from V and 11 bases from J, leaving 19 bases between. Germline assignment: CDR1 LNHNV and CDR2 YYDKDF (reference sequence). Regarding this clone: What it binds is unknown.

The chain joins TRBV15 to TRBJ1-1; TRBD1 might be the D (5 bases). This clonotype was sampled from a woman aged 65 to 85 with pancreatic cancer. The sample consisted of peripheral blood, taken from a patient treated with proton-based radiotherapy. CDR3 DNA: TGTGCCACCAGCAGCGCTTCTAGCCCCCGGGGGGCTTTCTTT. It translates to CATSSASSPRGAFF.